The 21 T cell receptor beta chains below were found in one sample sequenced in a study of blood T cell repertoires in COVID-19. This table comes from immunoSEQ multiplex PCR, and its TCRdb copy is limited to in-frame clones, with some not included. The data contain approximately 120,000 clones, around two thirds of them singletons. Specimen: peripheral blood. The receptors were gathered from a woman aged 70-85 years with acute or convalescent COVID-19.

V usage is TRBV28 and J usage is TRBJ2-1; 11 bases match TRBD2. Germline CDR1 reads MDHEN; CDR2 reads SYDVKM. The CDR3 runs to 17 residues. Losses at the gene ends were 2 bases for V and 3 bases for J; bases not matched to a gene: 6. The CDR3 loop reads CASSLPPGLAVYNEQFF. Here the CDR3 DNA reads TGTGCCAGCAGTTTACCCCCGGGACTAGCGGTCTACAATGAGCAGTTCTTC. Looking up the rest from reference TRBV28 and TRBJ2-1 gives the full variable domain: DVKVTQSSRYLVKRTGEKVFLECVQDMDHENMFWYRQDPGLGLRLIYFSYDVKMKEKGDIPEGYSVSREKKERFSLILESASTNQTSMYLCASSLPPGLAVYNEQFFGPGTRLTVL.

The rearrangement joins TRBV11-2 to TRBJ1-1, with 7 bases lining up with TRBD1. The CDR3 loop spans 15 amino acids. V shed 0 bases, J shed 3 bases, and the junction held 4 bases outside the gene matches. CDR1 is SGHAT, CDR2 FQNNGV, per germline. DNA for the CDR3: TGTGCCAGCAGCTTAGAGGGCAGGGGGGACACTGAAGCTTTCTTT. This codes for CASSLEGRGDTEAFF.

CDR3 nucleotide sequence: TGTGCCACCAGACAGGGGGCGAGTAATTCACCCCTCCACTTT. It translates to CATRQGASNSPLHF. The chain recombines TRBV19 with TRBJ1-6; 10 positions match TRBD1. Germline CDR1 reads LNHDA; CDR2 reads SQIVND (reference sequence). CDR3 length: 14 residues. V lost 10 bases to trimming and J lost 6 bases; unmatched junction nucleotides: 6. Based on the CDR3 plus reference TRBV19 and TRBJ1-6, the full variable domain is DGGITQSPKYLFRKEGQNVTLSCEQNLNHDAMYWYRQDPGQGLRLIYYSQIVNDFQKGDIAEGYSVSREKKESFPLTVTSAQKNPTAFYLCATRQGASNSPLHFGNGTRLTVT.

This sequence joins TRBV28 and TRBJ2-1; 7 positions match TRBD2. With V trimmed by 7 bases and J by 4 bases, 7 bases remained unmatched. The germline V gene encodes CDR1 MDHEN and CDR2 SYDVKM. The CDR3 spans 14 residues. CDR3: CASTPGLEYNEQFF. CDR3 nucleotides: TGTGCCAGCACCCCCGGACTAGAATACAATGAGCAGTTCTTC.

Turning to this clone: The same CDR3 can be traced to other DNA sequences in this sample. The J gene is TRBJ2-7, the V gene TRBV18; D is perhaps TRBD1 (5 bases). CDR1 and CDR2 from the germline V gene are KGHSH and LQKENI. V lost 5 bases and J 2 bases, leaving 10 bases between the germline ends. CDR3 length equals 13 residues. The CDR3, as DNA: TGTGCCAGCTCAGGGCAGGGTACCTACGAGCAGTACTTC. Protein product: CASSGQGTYEQYF.

This clone was seen a handful of times. This chain connects TRBV27 to TRBJ1-3; 8 positions agree with TRBD1. The germline CDR1 and CDR2 sequences are MNHEY and SMNVEV (reference sequence). CDR3 size: 16 residues. V shed 6 bases and J 4 bases; nucleotides not matched to a gene: 11. DNA for the CDR3: TGTGCCAGCAGCCCTTCGGCAGGGGGCTCAGGAAACACCATATATTTT. Translating gives CASSPSAGGSGNTIYF.

The V and J genes are TRBV30 and TRBJ2-7; TRBD2 aligns across 7 bases. CDR3 size: 12 residues. The trim removed 5 bases at V and 2 bases at J, leaving 3 bases unmatched. The germline CDR1 and CDR2 sequences are GTSNPN and SVGIG (reference sequence). The CDR3 loop is CAWGLGAYEQYF. The CDR3 coding sequence is TGTGCCTGGGGACTAGGCGCCTACGAGCAGTACTTC.

The V gene is TRBV5-8, the J gene TRBJ2-5, with TRBD2 matching 12 bases. This CDR3 has 16 residues. Germline V gives CDR1 SGHTS, CDR2 YDEGEE. Losses at the gene ends were 3 bases for V and 2 bases for J; bases not matched to a gene: 5. CDR3 loop: CASSSTSGRIQETQYF. The DNA of the CDR3 is TGTGCCAGCAGCTCCACTAGCGGGAGGATACAAGAGACCCAGTACTTC.

This sequence joins TRBV25-1 and TRBJ2-1; 9 bases line up with TRBD2. The CDR3 spans 16 residues. V gave up 2 bases and J gave up 0 bases; unmatched junction bases: 2. The germline V gene has CDR1 MGHDK and CDR2 SYGVNS. The CDR3 coding sequence is TGTGCCAGCAGTGAAAGGCGGGGGGGCTCCTACAATGAGCAGTTCTTC. Encoded protein: CASSERRGGSYNEQFF.

In DNA form, the CDR3 reads TGTGCCAGCAGTTACTCCTACAGCAGCTCCTACAATGAGCAGTTCTTC. This translates into CASSYSYSSSYNEQFF. The gene calls are TRBV6-5 and TRBJ2-1; no definite D call. The V and J ends lost 0 bases and 0 bases respectively, with 9 bases between them. Germline V gene sequence: CDR1 MNHEY, CDR2 SVGAGI. CDR3 length: 16 residues.

This clone has only a few counts. The V call is TRBV9, the J call TRBJ1-1; D uncertain. V gave up 0 bases and J gave up 2 bases, with 8 bases separating them. Germline CDR1 and CDR2: SGDLS and YYNGEE. This CDR3 has 14 residues. The CDR3 nucleotides are TGTGCCAGCAGCGTAGCTCGAGCAAACACTGAAGCTTTCTTT. This codes for CASSVARANTEAFF.

This clone is labeled as medium-sized. V and J are TRBV6-1 and TRBJ1-1, with 9 bases identical to TRBD1. The CDR3 has 14 residues. CDR1 and CDR2 (germline): MNHNS, SASEGT. Germline trimming cut 3 bases from V and 3 bases from J; bases unmatched to any gene: 2. CDR3 bases: TGTGCCAGCAGTGATGACAGGGGGTACACTGAAGCTTTCTTT. Amino acid sequence: CASSDDRGYTEAFF.

This clone has only one observation. This chain links TRBV24-1 with TRBJ2-2, with 9 bases lining up with TRBD2. Per the germline V gene, CDR1 is KGHDR and CDR2 is SFDVKD. The CDR3 contains 18 residues. J gave up 4 bases and V 3 bases, and 11 bases lay outside the gene matches. CDR3 sequence: CATSDIGLAGGSTGELFF. The CDR3 DNA reads as TGTGCCACCAGTGATATCGGGCTTGCGGGAGGGAGCACCGGGGAGCTGTTTTTT.

This clone was found a few times. This chain connects TRBV3-1 (or the pseudogene TRBV3-2) to TRBJ2-2; 9 nucleotides match TRBD2. Germline V lookup: CDR1 LGHDT, CDR2 YNNKEL (reference sequence). This CDR3 comprises 13 residues. Trimming at V came to 4 bases and at J to 6 bases, leaving 0 bases not matched to a gene. CDR3 sequence (DNA): TGTGCCAGCAGCCGCGGGAGGGCCGGGGAGCTGTTTTTT. Translated: CASSRGRAGELFF.

V is TRBV19 and J is TRBJ1-5, with unresolved D. The germline V and J ends were trimmed by 4 bases and 2 bases, with 6 bases remaining between them. The length of the CDR3 is 13 residues. From germline, CDR1 is LNHDA and CDR2 SQIVND (reference sequence). The CDR3 spells CASSRRGNQPQHF. In DNA, the CDR3 is TGTGCCAGTAGTAGACGGGGCAATCAGCCCCAGCATTTT.

Only one count was recorded for this clone. The rearrangement uses TRBV4-3 and TRBJ1-2; 7 bases align to TRBD1. Trimming took 4 bases from V and 2 from J; bases not matched to a gene: 4. Germline CDR1 and CDR2: LGHNA and YSLEER. The CDR3 extends over 14 amino acids. CDR3 region: CASSPTTGNYGYTF. CDR3 nucleotides: TGCGCCAGCAGCCCCACGACAGGGAACTATGGCTACACCTTC.

This chain links TRBV4-1 with TRBJ1-4, with 8 bases aligning to TRBD1. The CDR3 is 16 amino acids. The germline V gene encodes CDR1 MGHRA and CDR2 YSYEKL. V lost 7 bases and J lost 7; bases outside the gene matches: 14. CDR3 in amino acids: CASTSRYGTGREKLFF. CDR3 in DNA: TGCGCCAGCACCTCAAGGTACGGGACAGGTCGTGAAAAACTGTTTTTT.

V and J are TRBV29-1 and TRBJ2-7; TRBD1 matches at 7 bases. This CDR3 has 13 residues. V dropped 7 bases and J dropped 5; count of bases not matched to a gene: 11. Germline values: CDR1 SQVTM, CDR2 ANQGSEA. The CDR3 protein is CSARRAGGDEQYF. In nucleotides, the CDR3 is TGCAGCGCCCGAAGGGCAGGGGGTGACGAGCAGTACTTC.

This clone appeared many times. The chain employs TRBV4-1 and TRBJ1-3; 10 bases map to TRBD1. The CDR3 consists of 17 residues. V trimming: 4 bases; J trimming: 0 bases; junction bases outside the gene matches: 6. Germline V gene lookup returns CDR1 MGHRA and CDR2 YSYEKL. The CDR3 coding sequence is TGCGCCAGCAGCCTGGGACAGGGGATAAACTCTGGAAACACCATATATTTT. It yields the protein CASSLGQGINSGNTIYF.

The V and J genes are TRBV20-1 and TRBJ1-1; the D gene is possibly TRBD1 (5 bases). Germline CDR1 reads DFQATT; CDR2 reads SNEGSKA (reference sequence). This CDR3 contains 11 residues. In DNA form, the CDR3 reads TGCAGAGCTGGGGGGGAGACTGAAGCTTTCTTT. Its translation: CRAGGETEAFF.

V is TRBV6-2 or TRBV6-3 and J is TRBJ2-7; tentative D call: TRBD1 (5 bases). The CDR3 contains 14 residues. The ends were cut back, 5 bases at V and 3 bases at J, with 14 bases in the middle. Germline values: CDR1 MNHEY, CDR2 SVGEGT. The CDR3 nucleotides are TGTGCCAGCAGTCTCCAGGGTTTGGGCTACGAGCAGTACTTC. Translating gives CASSLQGLGYEQYF.